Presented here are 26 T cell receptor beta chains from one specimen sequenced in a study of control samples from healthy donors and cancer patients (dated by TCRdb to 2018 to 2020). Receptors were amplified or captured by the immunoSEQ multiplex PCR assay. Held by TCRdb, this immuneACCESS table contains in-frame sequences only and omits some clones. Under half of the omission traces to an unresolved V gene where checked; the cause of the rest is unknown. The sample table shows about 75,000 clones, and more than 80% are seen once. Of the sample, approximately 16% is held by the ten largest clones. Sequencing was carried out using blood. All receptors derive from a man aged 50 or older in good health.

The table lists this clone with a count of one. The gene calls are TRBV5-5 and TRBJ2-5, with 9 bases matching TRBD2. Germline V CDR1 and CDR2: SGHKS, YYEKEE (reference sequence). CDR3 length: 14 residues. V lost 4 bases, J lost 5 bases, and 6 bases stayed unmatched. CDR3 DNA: TGTGCCAGCAGCCAGGGACTAGCCGGTGAGACCCAGTACTTC. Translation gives CASSQGLAGETQYF.

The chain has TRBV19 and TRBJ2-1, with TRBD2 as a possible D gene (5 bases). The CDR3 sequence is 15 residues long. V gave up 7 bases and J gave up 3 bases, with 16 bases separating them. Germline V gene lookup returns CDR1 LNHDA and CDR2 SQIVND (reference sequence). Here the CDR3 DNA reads TGTGCCAGTACCATTGACGAAGGGAGCTACAATGAGCAGTTCTTC. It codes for CASTIDEGSYNEQFF. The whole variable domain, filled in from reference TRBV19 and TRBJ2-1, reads DGGITQSPKYLFRKEGQNVTLSCEQNLNHDAMYWYRQDPGQGLRLIYYSQIVNDFQKGDIAEGYSVSREKKESFPLTVTSAQKNPTAFYLCASTIDEGSYNEQFFGPGTRLTVL.

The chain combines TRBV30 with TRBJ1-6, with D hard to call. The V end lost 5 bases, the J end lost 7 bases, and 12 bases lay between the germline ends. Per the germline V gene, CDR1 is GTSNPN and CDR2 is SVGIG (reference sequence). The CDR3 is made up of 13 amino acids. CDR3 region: CAWQASGNSPLHF. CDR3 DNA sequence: TGTGCCTGGCAGGCTTCGGGAAATTCACCCCTCCACTTT.

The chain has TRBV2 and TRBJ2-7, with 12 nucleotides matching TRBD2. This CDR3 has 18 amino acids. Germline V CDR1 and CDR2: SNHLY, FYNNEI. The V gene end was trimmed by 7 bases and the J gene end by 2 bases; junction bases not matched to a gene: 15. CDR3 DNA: TGTGCCAGCATGTCATCTAGCGGGAGGGCTGGAAGGACCTACGAGCAGTACTTC. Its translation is CASMSSSGRAGRTYEQYF.

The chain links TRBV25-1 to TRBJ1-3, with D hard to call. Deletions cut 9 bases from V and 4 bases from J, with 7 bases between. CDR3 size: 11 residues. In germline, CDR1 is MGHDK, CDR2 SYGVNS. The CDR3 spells CASSGGNTIYF. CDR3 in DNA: TGTGCCAGTTCTGGAGGAAACACCATATATTTT.

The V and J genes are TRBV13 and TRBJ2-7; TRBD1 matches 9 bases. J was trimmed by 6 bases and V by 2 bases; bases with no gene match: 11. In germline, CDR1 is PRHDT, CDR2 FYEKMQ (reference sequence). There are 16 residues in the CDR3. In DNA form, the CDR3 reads TGTGCCAGCAGCTTAAGGGCACAGGGGGCCCGGATCGAGCAGTACTTC. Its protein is CASSLRAQGARIEQYF.

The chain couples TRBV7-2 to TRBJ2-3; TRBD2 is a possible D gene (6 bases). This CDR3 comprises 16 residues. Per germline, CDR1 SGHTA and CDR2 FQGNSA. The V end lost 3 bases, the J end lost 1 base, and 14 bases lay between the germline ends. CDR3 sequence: CASSFLSGLRTDTQYF. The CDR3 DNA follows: TGTGCCAGCAGCTTTTTGTCGGGACTTCGCACAGATACGCAGTATTTT.

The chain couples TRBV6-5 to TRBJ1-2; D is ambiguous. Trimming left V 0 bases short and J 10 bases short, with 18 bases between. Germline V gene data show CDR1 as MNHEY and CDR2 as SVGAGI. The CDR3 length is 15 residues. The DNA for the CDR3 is TGTGCCAGCAGTTACTCACCGGGTCTAGGAGGATTCTACACCTTC. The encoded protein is CASSYSPGLGGFYTF.

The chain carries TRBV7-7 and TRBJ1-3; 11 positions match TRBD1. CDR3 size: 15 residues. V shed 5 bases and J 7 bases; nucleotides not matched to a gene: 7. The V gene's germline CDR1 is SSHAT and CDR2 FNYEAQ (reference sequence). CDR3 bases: TGTGCCAGCAGCCCAGGGACAGGGGGAACGAACACCATATATTTT. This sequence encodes CASSPGTGGTNTIYF.

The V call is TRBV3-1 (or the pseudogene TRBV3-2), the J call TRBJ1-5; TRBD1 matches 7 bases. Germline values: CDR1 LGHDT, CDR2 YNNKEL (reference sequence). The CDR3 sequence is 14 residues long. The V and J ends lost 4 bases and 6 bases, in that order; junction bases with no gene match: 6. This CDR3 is CASSLQGKGQPQHF. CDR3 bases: TGTGCCAGCAGCCTACAGGGGAAGGGTCAGCCCCAGCATTTT.

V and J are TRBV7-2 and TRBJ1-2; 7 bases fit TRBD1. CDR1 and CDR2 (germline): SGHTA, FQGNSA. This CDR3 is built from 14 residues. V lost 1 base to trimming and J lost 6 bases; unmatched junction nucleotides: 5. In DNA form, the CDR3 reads TGTGCCAGCAGCTTAGGCGACAGGGTGAATGGCTACACCTTC. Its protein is CASSLGDRVNGYTF.

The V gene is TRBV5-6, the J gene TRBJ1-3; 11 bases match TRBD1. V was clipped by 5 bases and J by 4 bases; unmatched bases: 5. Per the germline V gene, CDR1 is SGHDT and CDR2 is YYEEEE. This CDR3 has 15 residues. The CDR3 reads CASRTGTGGGNTIYF. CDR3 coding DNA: TGTGCCAGCAGGACCGGGACAGGGGGAGGAAACACCATATATTTT. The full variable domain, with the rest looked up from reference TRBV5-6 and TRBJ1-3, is DAGVTQSPTHLIKTRGQQVTLRCSPKSGHDTVSWYQQALGQGPQFIFQYYEEEERQRGNFPDRFSGHQFPNYSSELNVNALLLGDSALYLCASRTGTGGGNTIYFGEGSWLTVV.

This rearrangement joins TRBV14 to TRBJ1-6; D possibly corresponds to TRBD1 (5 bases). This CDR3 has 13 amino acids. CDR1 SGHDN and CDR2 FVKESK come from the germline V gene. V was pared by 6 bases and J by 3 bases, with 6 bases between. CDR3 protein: CASSQGYNSPLHF. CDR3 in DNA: TGTGCCAGCAGTCAGGGCTATAATTCACCCCTCCACTTT.

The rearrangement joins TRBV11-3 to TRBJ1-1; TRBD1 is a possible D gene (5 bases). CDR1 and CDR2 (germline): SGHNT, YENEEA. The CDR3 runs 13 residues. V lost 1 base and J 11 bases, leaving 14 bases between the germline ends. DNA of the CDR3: TGTGCCAGCAGCTTAGTAGGGGCGGATGGGGCTTTCTTT. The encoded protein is CASSLVGADGAFF.

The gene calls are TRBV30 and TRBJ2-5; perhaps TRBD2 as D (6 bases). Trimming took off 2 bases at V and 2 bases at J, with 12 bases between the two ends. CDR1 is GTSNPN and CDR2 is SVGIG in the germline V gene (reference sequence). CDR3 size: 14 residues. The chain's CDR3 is CAWSPGLIQETQYF. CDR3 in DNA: TGTGCCTGGAGTCCGGGACTGATTCAAGAGACCCAGTACTTC.

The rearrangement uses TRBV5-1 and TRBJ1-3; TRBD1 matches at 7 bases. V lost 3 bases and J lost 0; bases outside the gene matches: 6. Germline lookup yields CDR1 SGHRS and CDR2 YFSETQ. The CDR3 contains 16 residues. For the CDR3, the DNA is TGCGCCAGCAGCTCCGAGGGACAGAACTCTGGAAACACCATATATTTT. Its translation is CASSSEGQNSGNTIYF.

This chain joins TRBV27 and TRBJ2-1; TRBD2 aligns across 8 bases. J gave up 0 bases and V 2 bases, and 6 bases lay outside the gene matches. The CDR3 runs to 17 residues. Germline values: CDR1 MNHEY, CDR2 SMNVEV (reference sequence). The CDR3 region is CASSLGWGTSSYNEQFF. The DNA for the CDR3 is TGTGCCAGCAGTTTAGGTTGGGGGACTAGCTCCTACAATGAGCAGTTCTTC.

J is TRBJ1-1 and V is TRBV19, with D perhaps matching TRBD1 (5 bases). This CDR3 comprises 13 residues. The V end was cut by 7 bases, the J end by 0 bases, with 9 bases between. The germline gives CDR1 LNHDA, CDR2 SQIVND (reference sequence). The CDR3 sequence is CASKDTMNTEAFF. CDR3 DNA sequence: TGTGCCAGTAAGGACACCATGAACACTGAAGCTTTCTTT.

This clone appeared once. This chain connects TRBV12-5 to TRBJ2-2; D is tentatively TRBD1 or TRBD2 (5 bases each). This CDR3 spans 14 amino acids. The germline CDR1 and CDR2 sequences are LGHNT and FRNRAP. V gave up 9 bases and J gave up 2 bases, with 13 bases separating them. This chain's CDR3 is CASLGDGNTGELFF. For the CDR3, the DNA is TGTGCTAGCTTAGGGGACGGTAACACCGGGGAGCTGTTTTTT.

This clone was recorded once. The CDR3 reads CASRGLTDTQYF. CDR3 coding DNA: TGTGCCAGCAGGGGGCTCACAGATACGCAGTATTTT. The V call is TRBV25-1, the J call TRBJ2-3; the D gene is possibly TRBD1 (5 bases). Germline V CDR1 and CDR2: MGHDK, SYGVNS. Trimming pared 6 bases from V and 2 bases from J, leaving 6 bases between. The CDR3 consists of 12 residues. The full variable domain, its missing parts supplied by reference TRBV25-1 and TRBJ2-3, is EADIYQTPRYLVIGTGKKITLECSQTMGHDKMYWYQQDPGMELHLIHYSYGVNSTEKGDLSSESTVSRIRTEHFPLTLESARPSHTSQYLCASRGLTDTQYFGPGTRLTVL.

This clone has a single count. The CDR3 reads CASSPDSNYGYTF. The CDR3 DNA reads as TGTGCCAGCAGCCCGGACAGCAACTATGGCTACACCTTC. The chain uses TRBV7-2 and TRBJ1-2; a weak D match, TRBD1 (6 bases). This CDR3 region has 13 residues. V lost 5 bases to trimming and J lost 2 bases, with 9 bases between them. Per the germline V gene, CDR1 is SGHTA and CDR2 is FQGNSA.

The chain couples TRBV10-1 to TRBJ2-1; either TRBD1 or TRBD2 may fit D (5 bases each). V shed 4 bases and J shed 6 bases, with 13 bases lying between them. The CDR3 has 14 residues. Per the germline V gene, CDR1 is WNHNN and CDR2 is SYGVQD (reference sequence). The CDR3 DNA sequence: TGCGCCAGCAGTGTCAGGGATGGAGGCAATGAGCAGTTCTTC. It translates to CASSVRDGGNEQFF.

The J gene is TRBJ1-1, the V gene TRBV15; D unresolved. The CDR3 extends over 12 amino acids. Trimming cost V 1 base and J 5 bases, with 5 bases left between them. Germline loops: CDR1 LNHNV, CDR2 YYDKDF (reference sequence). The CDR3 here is CATSRGRTEAFF. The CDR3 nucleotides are TGTGCCACCAGCAGAGGGAGGACTGAAGCTTTCTTT.

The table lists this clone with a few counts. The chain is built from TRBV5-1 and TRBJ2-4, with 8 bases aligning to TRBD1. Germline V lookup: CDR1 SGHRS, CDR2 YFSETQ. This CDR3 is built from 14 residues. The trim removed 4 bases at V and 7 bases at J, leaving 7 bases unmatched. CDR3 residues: CASSPDRGSNIQYF. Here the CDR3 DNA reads TGCGCCAGCAGCCCCGACAGGGGTTCGAACATTCAGTACTTC.

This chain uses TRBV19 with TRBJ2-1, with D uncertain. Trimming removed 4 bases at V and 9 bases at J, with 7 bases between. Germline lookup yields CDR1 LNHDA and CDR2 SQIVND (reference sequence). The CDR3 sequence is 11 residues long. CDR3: CASSTRGEQFF. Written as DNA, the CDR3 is TGTGCCAGTAGTACCCGCGGTGAGCAGTTCTTC.

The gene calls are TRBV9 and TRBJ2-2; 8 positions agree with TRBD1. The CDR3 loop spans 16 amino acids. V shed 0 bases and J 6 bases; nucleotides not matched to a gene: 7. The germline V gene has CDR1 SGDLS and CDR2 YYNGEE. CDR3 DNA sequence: TGTGCCAGCAGCGTAGCTTTGACAGGGGCCGCCGGGGAGCTGTTTTTT. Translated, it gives CASSVALTGAAGELFF.